The present entry profiles one T cell receptor (beta chain) with its context. Antigen specificity is unknown. The CDR3 covers 14 residues. From germline, CDR1 is SGHTA and CDR2 FQGNSA. The sample comes from a study of monozygotic twins with inflammatory bowel disease. Study-level findings and limits: Nothing supported a single strong signal or clonotype that was associated with IBD.

UMIs that included a 6-nucleotide sample barcode were added by template switching, which took place during cDNA synthesis. With the 5' RACE reads reprocessed, TCRdb shows one record per CDR3 protein and no DNA. Recorded for this sample: 330,000 or so distinct CDR3 sequences. This receptor was identified in a human donor with ulcerative colitis or Crohn's disease, or a healthy co-twin of an affected twin (not recorded which). What was sequenced was blood. The chain recombines TRBV7-2 with TRBJ2-3; the D call of TRBD1 rests on TCRdb alone, since no DNA is present to check it. The CDR3 protein is CASNLAGGPDTQYF.